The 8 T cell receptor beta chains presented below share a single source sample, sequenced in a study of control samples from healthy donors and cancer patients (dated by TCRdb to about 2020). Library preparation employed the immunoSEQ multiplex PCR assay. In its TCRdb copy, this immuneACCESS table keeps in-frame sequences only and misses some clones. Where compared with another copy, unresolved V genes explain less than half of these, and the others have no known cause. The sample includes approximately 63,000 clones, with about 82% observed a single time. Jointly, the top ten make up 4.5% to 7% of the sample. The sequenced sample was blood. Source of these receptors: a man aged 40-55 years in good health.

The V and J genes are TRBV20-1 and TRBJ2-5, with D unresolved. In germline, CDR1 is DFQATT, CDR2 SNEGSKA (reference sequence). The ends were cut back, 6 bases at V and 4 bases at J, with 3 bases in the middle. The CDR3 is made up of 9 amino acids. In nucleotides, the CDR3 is TGCAGTGCAGGAGAGACCCAGTACTTC. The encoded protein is CSAGETQYF.

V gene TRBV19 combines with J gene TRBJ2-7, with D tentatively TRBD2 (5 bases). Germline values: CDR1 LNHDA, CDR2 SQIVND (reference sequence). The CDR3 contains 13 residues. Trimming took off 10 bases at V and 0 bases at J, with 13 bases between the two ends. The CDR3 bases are TGTGCCACCGCCCGCCGGGGCTCCTACGAGCAGTACTTC. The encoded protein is CATARRGSYEQYF.

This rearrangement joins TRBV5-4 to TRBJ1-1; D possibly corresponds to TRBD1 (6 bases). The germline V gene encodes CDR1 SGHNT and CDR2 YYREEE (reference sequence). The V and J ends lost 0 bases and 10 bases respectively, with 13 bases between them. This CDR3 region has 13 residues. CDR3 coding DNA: TGTGCCAGCAGCTTGGAAGTGGGAGGGGGAGCTTTCTTT. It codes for CASSLEVGGGAFF.

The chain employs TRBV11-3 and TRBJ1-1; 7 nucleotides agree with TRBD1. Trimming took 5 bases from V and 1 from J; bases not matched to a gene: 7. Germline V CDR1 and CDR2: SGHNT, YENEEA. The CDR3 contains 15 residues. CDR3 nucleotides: TGTGCCAGCAGCCACCGACAGGGAACGAACACTGAAGCTTTCTTT. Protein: CASSHRQGTNTEAFF.

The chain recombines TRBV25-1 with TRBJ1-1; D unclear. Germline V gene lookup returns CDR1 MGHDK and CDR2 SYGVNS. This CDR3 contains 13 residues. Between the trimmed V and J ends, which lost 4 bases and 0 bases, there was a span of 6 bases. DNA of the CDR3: TGTGCCAGCAGTGCAAGACTGAACACTGAAGCTTTCTTT. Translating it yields CASSARLNTEAFF.

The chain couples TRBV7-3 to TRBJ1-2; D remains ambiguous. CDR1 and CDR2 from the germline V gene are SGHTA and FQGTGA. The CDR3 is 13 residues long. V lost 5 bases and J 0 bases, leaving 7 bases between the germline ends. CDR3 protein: CASSPQPNYGYTF. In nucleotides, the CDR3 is TGTGCCAGCAGCCCACAACCTAACTATGGCTACACCTTC.

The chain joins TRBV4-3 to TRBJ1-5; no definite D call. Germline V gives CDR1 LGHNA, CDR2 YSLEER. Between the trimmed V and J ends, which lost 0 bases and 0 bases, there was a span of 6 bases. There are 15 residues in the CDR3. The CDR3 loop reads CASSQDRSSNQPQHF. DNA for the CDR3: TGCGCCAGCAGCCAAGATCGGTCTAGCAATCAGCCCCAGCATTTT.

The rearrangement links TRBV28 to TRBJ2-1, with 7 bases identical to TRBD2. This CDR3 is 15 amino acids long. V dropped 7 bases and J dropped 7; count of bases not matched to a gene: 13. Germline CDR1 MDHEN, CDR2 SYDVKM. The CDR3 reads CASTLGLPSRNEQFF. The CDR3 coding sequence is TGTGCCAGCACCCTGGGACTACCGAGTAGGAATGAGCAGTTCTTC.